This entry features one T cell receptor beta chain sequence. This receptor's antigen is unknown. No clone much larger than this one lies a single base away; base qualities are absent. The data are from a study of CD8 T cells in ankylosing spondylitis (dated by TCRdb to the late 2010s). In the study overall: The study set out to find disease-linked TCR variants by profiling T cell receptor beta repertoires in ankylosing spondylitis patients and healthy donors. The full study cohort comprised 25 or so ankylosing spondylitis patients and over a hundred healthy donors. Samples of peripheral blood were taken, and for ankylosing spondylitis patients, synovial fluid was collected as well. Broad study findings and their caveats: Some motif variants were previously reported in synovial fluid and blood of reactive arthritis patients, suggesting common disease-initiation mechanisms. The disease-linked clones had a CD8+ phenotype and were found at relatively low frequencies in peripheral blood. A TCR beta motif made up of under ten highly homologous amino acid variants appeared to be characteristic of blood from ankylosing spondylitis patients. The disease-linked clones were reported to be significantly enriched in matched synovial fluid samples from ankylosing spondylitis patients.

The sequencer was an Illumina HiSeq 2500. TCR beta libraries were prepared by quantitative 5'-RACE with molecular barcodes. The study's processing was this. A new computational method based on a probabilistic model of VDJ rearrangement was used to identify disease-linked TCR variants. In TCRdb, the public reads were trimmed at Q25 with fastp and aligned with MiXCR, with productive beta chains retained. Entries that share a CDR3 protein sequence are merged under the most common genes and DNA. TCRdb, not the authors, supplied the V and J calls. This sample holds fewer than 250,000 distinct CDR3 sequences; approximately 24% were observed only once. Around 6.3% of the sample rests with the top ten. CDR1 and CDR2, looked up from the germline V gene (reference sequence), are WNHNN and SYGVQD. The germline ends are 7 bases apart after V is trimmed by 6 bases and J by 5 bases. The CDR3 sequence holds 12 residues, the cysteine and phenylalanine included. Of all the DNA, just the CDR3 is kept, 36 bases in frame from base 1.

The receptor chain draws on TRBV10-1 and TRBJ2-2; confidence is insufficient to name the D gene. The sequenced sample consisted of blood, either unsorted or a sorted T cell fraction (not recorded which). This TCR came from a male donor with ankylosing spondylitis or in good health (not recorded which). CDR3 sequence: CASRAATGELFF. The DNA sequence follows: TGCGCCAGCAGAGCAGCGACCGGGGAGCTGTTTTTT.